Sequencing of this TCR beta chain was carried out in a study of cytomegalovirus exposure and HLA in healthy donors. The assay was immunoSEQ multiplex PCR, and TCRdb's table has in-frame clones only and misses some. The sample contains some 310,000 clones, around 90% of which appear only once. Donors came from a validation cohort of over a hundred subjects, distinct from the first 666-subject cohort. J was trimmed by 3 bases and V by 4 bases; bases with no gene match: 2. Germline CDR1 and CDR2: SGHRS and YFSETQ. The CDR3 length is 13 residues. Sequencing was performed on PBMCs. The sequence derives from a man aged 30 to 45 in good health and CMV-seronegative. This sequence joins TRBV5-1 and TRBJ2-7, with 9 bases that match TRBD1. CDR3 sequence (DNA): TGCGCCAGCAGCGCGGGACAGGGCTACGAGCAGTACTTC. This sequence encodes CASSAGQGYEQYF.